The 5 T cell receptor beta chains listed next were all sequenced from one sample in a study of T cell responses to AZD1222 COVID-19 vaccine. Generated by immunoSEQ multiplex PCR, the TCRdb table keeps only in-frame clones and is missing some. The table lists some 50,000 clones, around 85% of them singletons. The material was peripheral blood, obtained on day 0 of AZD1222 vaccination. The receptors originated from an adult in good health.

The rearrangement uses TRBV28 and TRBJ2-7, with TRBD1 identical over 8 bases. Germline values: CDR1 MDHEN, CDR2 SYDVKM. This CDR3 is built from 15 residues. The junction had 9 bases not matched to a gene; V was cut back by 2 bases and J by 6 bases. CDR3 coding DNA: TGTGCCAGCAGTTTACAGGGCAGGGGGCAGTTCGAGCAGTACTTC. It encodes CASSLQGRGQFEQYF.

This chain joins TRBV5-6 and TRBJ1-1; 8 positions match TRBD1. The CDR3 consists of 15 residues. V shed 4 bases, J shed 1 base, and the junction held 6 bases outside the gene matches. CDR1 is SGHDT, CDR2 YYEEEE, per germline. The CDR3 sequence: CASSPGTGRNTEAFF. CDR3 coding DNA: TGTGCCAGCAGCCCCGGGACAGGTAGGAACACTGAAGCTTTCTTT. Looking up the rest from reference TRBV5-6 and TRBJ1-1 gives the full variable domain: DAGVTQSPTHLIKTRGQQVTLRCSPKSGHDTVSWYQQALGQGPQFIFQYYEEEERQRGNFPDRFSGHQFPNYSSELNVNALLLGDSALYLCASSPGTGRNTEAFFGQGTRLTVV.

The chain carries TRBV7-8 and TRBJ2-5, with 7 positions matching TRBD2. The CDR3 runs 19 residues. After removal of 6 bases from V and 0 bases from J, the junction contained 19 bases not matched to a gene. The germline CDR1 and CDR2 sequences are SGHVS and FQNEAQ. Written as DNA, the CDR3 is TGTGCCAGCAGTCGGTTTTCTAGGCCCTCTCTAGCGGACCAAGAGACCCAGTACTTC. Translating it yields CASSRFSRPSLADQETQYF.

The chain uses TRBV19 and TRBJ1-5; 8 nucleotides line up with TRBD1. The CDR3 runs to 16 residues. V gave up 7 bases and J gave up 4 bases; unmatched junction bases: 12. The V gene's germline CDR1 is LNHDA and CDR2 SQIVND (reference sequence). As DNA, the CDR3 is TGTGCCAGTATTTTCACAGGGGGTGAATGGAATCAGCCCCAGCATTTT. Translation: CASIFTGGEWNQPQHF. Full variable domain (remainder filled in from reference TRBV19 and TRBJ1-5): DGGITQSPKYLFRKEGQNVTLSCEQNLNHDAMYWYRQDPGQGLRLIYYSQIVNDFQKGDIAEGYSVSREKKESFPLTVTSAQKNPTAFYLCASIFTGGEWNQPQHFGDGTRLSIL.

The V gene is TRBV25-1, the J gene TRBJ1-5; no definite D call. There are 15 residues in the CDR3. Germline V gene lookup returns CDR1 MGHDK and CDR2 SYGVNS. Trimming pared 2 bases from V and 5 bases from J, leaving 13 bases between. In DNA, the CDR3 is TGTGCCAGCAGTGAAAGGGTGGACGGACATCAGCCCCAGCATTTT. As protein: CASSERVDGHQPQHF.